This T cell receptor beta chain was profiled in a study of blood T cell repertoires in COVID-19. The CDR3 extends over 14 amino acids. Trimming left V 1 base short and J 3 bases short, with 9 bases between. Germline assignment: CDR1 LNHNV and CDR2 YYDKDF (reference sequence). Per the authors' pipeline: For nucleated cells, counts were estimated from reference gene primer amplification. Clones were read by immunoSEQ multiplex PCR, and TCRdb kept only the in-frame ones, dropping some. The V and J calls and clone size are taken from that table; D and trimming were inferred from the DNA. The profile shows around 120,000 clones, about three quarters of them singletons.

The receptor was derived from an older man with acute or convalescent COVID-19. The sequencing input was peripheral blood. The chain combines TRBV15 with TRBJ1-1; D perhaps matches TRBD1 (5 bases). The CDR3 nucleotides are TGTGCCACCAGCAGAGGGGGCAGAGACACTGAAGCTTTCTTT. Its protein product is CATSRGGRDTEAFF.